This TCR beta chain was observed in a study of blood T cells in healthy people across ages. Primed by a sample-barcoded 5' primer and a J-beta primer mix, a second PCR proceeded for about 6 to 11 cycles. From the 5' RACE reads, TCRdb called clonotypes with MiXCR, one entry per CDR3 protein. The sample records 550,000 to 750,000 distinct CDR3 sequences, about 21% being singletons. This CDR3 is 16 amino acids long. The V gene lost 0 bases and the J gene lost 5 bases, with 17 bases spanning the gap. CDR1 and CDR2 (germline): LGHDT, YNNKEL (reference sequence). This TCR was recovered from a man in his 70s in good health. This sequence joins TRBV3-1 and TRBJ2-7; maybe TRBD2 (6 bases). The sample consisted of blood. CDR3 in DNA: TGTGCCAGCAGCCAAGAGTGGGCTAGCGAGAGCCACGAGCAGTACTTC. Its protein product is CASSQEWASESHEQYF.